Listed below are T cell receptor beta chains from one sample, sequenced in a study of control samples from healthy donors and cancer patients. Data came from immunoSEQ multiplex PCR; TCRdb stores just in-frame clones and leaves some out. The profile covers under 85,000 clones, with approximately 89% appearing a single time and approximately 5.1% taken by the ten largest. Sample: PBMCs. The receptors come from a man in his 60s with colorectal cancer. The conserved cysteine and the conserved F or W are not part of the CDR3 here. Each record gives: J gene, V gene, CDR3 protein.

TRBJ2-5	TRBV7-3	ASSLGGLAGKETQY
TRBJ2-1	TRBV2	ASSLEGVGNEQF
TRBJ1-4	TRBV6-5	ASGKLGMNEKLF
TRBJ1-1	TRBV9	ASSVDGTGLENTEAF
TRBJ1-5	TRBV6-6	ASSYGNQPQH
TRBJ1-4	TRBV12-3/TRBV12-4	ASSFRGSEKLF
TRBJ1-2	TRBV6-5	ASSTGENYGYT
TRBJ1-1	TRBV2	ASRPGQMNTEAF
TRBJ2-2	TRBV11-3	ASSGTGELF
TRBJ1-1	TRBV7-8	ASSLASRGKTEAF
TRBJ2-7	TRBV2	ASSRDGATYEQY
TRBJ1-1	TRBV27	ASSLRWGTEAF
TRBJ2-7	TRBV5-5	ASSSPRVGIYEQY
TRBJ2-7	TRBV5-6	ASSLTGTSYEQY
TRBJ1-5	TRBV5-5	ASSLREGEQPQH
TRBJ2-5	TRBV15	ATSRGFTGTQETQY
TRBJ1-6	TRBV5-6	ASSLGRGQDSPLH
TRBJ2-1	TRBV5-1	ASALAGGRSNEQF
TRBJ2-2	TRBV15	ATSMTANTGELF
TRBJ2-6	TRBV5-1	ASSSSGTGSGANVLT
TRBJ2-3	TRBV19	ASMRAHRGAYTDTQY
TRBJ1-2	TRBV28	ASSLRPAGYT
TRBJ2-1	TRBV9	ASGRIYNEQF